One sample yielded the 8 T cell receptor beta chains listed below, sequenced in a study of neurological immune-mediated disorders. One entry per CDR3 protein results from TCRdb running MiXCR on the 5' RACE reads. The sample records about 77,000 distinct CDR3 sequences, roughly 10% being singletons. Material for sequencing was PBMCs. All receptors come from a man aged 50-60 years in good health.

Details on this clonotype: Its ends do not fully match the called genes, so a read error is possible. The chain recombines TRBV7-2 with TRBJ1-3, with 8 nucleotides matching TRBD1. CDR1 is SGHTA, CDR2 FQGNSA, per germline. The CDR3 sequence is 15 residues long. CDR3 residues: CASSLGTGTGDTIYF. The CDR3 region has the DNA TGTGCCAGCAGCTTAGGGACAGGGACTGGAGACACCATATATTTT.

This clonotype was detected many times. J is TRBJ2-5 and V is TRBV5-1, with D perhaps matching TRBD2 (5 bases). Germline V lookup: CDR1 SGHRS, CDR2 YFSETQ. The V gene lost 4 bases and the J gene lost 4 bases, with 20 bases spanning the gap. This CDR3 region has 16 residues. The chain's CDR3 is CASSPSDYLEAETQYF. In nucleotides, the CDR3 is TGCGCCAGCAGCCCTTCTGACTACCTAGAGGCAGAGACCCAGTACTTC.

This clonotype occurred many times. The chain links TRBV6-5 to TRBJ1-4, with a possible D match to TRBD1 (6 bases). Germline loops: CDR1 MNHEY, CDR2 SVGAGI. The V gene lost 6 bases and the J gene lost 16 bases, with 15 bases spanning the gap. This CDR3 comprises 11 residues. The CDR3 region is CASRARDIEFF. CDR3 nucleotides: TGTGCCAGCAGAGCCCGGGACATTGAGTTTTTT.

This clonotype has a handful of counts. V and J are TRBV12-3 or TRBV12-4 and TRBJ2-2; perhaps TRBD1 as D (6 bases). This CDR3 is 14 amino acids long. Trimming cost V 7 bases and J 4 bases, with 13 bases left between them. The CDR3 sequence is CASTRQAITGELFF. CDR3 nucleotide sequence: TGTGCCAGCACGCGACAGGCTATCACCGGGGAGCTGTTTTTT.

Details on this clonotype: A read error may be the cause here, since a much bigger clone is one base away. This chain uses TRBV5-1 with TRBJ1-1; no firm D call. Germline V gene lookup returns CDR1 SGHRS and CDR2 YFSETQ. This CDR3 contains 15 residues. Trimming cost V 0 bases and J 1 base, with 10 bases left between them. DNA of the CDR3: TGCGCCAGCAGCTTGGGAGTGGGTAGGAACACTGAAGCTTTCTTT. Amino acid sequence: CASSLGVGRNTEAFF. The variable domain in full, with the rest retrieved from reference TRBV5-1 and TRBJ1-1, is KAGVTQTPRYLIKTRGQQVTLSCSPISGHRSVSWYQQTPGQGLQFLFEYFSETQRNKGNFPGRFSGRQFSNSRSEMNVSTLELGDSALYLCASSLGVGRNTEAFFGQGTRLTVV.

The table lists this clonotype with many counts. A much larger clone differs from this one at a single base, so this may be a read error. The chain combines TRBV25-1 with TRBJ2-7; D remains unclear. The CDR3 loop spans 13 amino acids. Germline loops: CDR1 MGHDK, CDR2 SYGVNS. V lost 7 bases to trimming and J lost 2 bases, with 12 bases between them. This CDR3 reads CASITYGTYEQYF. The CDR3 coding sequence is TGTGCCAGCATTACTTACGGCACCTACGAGCAGTACTTC.

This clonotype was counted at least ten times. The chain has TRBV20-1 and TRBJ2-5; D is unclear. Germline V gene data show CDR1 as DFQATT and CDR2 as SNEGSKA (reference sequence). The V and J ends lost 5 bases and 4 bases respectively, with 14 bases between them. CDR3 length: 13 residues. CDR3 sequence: CSAVAPGRETQYF. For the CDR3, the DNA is TGCAGTGCTGTTGCTCCCGGGCGAGAGACCCAGTACTTC.

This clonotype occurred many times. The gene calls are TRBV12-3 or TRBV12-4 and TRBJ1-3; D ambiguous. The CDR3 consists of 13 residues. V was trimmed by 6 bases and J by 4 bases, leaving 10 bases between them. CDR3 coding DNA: TGTGCCAGCAGACCCTCGGGGGGAAACACCATATATTTT. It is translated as CASRPSGGNTIYF.